This entry describes one T cell receptor beta chain. Its specificity is unknown. These data belong to a study of graft-versus-host responses after intestinal transplantation. Study overall: Multivisceral, liver-intestinal, or isolated intestinal grafts were transplanted into recipients. Anti-thymocyte globulin induction, then tacrolimus and steroids for about three years, went to all recipients.

The CDR3 has 15 amino acids. Study-level points and caveats: GvH clones were identified in recipient marrow, with some first appearing in ileum or blood.

Profiling relied on immunoSEQ multiplex PCR, and the TCRdb table lists in-frame clones only, not all of them. Of roughly 75,000 clones listed, roughly 89% were seen once; the top ten hold about 0.1%. This chain links TRBV21-1 with TRBJ1-2; no check of the table's D call, TRBD1, against the DNA was made. TRBV21-1 has pseudogene status. This receptor was obtained from a human donor who received an intestinal transplant. Sequencing used unstimulated CD4+ T cells sorted from spleen or lymph node cells, obtained before intestinal transplant. CDR3 region: CASSKGPQLDYGYTF. CDR3 nucleotides: TGTGCCAGCAGCAAAGGCCCGCAGTTGGACTATGGCTACACCTTC.